These 26 T cell receptor beta chains share one sample of origin, sequenced in a study of blood T cell repertoires in COVID-19. Generated by immunoSEQ multiplex PCR, the TCRdb table keeps only in-frame clones and is missing some. Of more than 200,000 clones in the sample, roughly 90% were seen once. Sample: peripheral blood. Source of these receptors: a man aged 30 to 45 with active or convalescent COVID-19.

The CDR3 DNA reads as TGTGCCAGCAGTGGACCGGGACAGGGTCGTTCCGGGGAGCTGTTTTTT. Its protein is CASSGPGQGRSGELFF. The V and J genes are TRBV6-4 and TRBJ2-2; TRBD1 matches 9 bases. This CDR3 is 16 amino acids long. V shed 4 bases and J 6 bases; nucleotides not matched to a gene: 9. Per the germline V gene, CDR1 is MRHNA and CDR2 is SNTAGT.

This chain connects TRBV7-2 to TRBJ1-1, with D perhaps matching TRBD1 (5 bases). Germline CDR1 reads SGHTA; CDR2 reads FQGNSA. The CDR3 sequence is 13 residues long. Trimming stripped 5 bases from V and 1 base from J, with 8 bases between. Here the CDR3 DNA reads TGTGCCAGCAGCCAAGGACAGAACACTGAAGCTTTCTTT. Its translation is CASSQGQNTEAFF.

This clone was found a few times. The rearrangement uses TRBV6-5 and TRBJ1-6, with a tentative D call TRBD1 (5 bases). Deletions cut 7 bases from V and 0 bases from J, with 10 bases between. The CDR3 is 15 residues long. From germline, CDR1 is MNHEY and CDR2 SVGAGI. CDR3 in amino acids: CASKTASSYNSPLHF. The CDR3 DNA is TGTGCCAGCAAGACAGCAAGCTCCTATAATTCACCCCTCCACTTT.

This sequence joins TRBV5-6 and TRBJ2-5, with 10 bases that match TRBD1. V trimming: 4 bases; J trimming: 4 bases; junction bases outside the gene matches: 4. The CDR3 is 14 residues long. Looked up from germline, CDR1 is SGHDT and CDR2 is YYEEEE. The CDR3 loop reads CASSTRTGGETQYF. In DNA, the CDR3 is TGTGCCAGCAGCACCCGGACAGGGGGAGAGACCCAGTACTTC. The whole variable domain, remainder taken from reference TRBV5-6 and TRBJ2-5, is DAGVTQSPTHLIKTRGQQVTLRCSPKSGHDTVSWYQQALGQGPQFIFQYYEEEERQRGNFPDRFSGHQFPNYSSELNVNALLLGDSALYLCASSTRTGGETQYFGPGTRLLVL.

The chain combines TRBV7-9 with TRBJ2-7; 10 positions match TRBD2. The V gene end was trimmed by 5 bases and the J gene end by 4 bases; junction bases not matched to a gene: 14. The CDR3 sequence is 17 residues long. CDR1 and CDR2 (germline): SEHNR, FQNEAQ (reference sequence). As DNA, the CDR3 is TGTGCCAGCAGCCCTCCCAGCGGGGGGGCCGTTTCGTACGAGCAGTACTTC. Translating it yields CASSPPSGGAVSYEQYF.

This chain uses TRBV27 with TRBJ1-2, with D unresolved. V lost 4 bases and J 0 bases, leaving 6 bases between the germline ends. Germline-derived CDR1 and CDR2 are MNHEY and SMNVEV (reference sequence). The CDR3 is 13 amino acids. As DNA, the CDR3 is TGTGCCAGCAGTTCGACTACTAACTATGGCTACACCTTC. This sequence encodes CASSSTTNYGYTF.

The chain is built from TRBV4-2 and TRBJ2-5, with 7 bases lining up with TRBD1. V shed 1 base and J 4 bases; nucleotides not matched to a gene: 0. CDR3 length equals 13 residues. Germline CDR1 reads LGHNA; CDR2 reads YNFKEQ. The CDR3 nucleotides are TGTGCCAGCAGCCAAGCAGGGGGAGAGACCCAGTACTTC. Translated, it gives CASSQAGGETQYF.

This chain connects TRBV3-1 (or the pseudogene TRBV3-2) to TRBJ2-7; possibly TRBD1 for D (5 bases). This CDR3 region has 14 residues. Trimming pared 0 bases from V and 3 bases from J, leaving 9 bases between. Per germline, CDR1 LGHDT and CDR2 YNNKEL (reference sequence). The DNA for the CDR3 is TGTGCCAGCAGCCAAGATCTACAGGTCTACGAGCAGTACTTC. Residues: CASSQDLQVYEQYF.

The V and J genes are TRBV7-2 and TRBJ2-7; D remains unclear. This CDR3 is 13 amino acids long. CDR1 and CDR2 (germline): SGHTA, FQGNSA. V was cut by 2 bases and J by 5 bases, with 10 bases left in between. The CDR3 nucleotides are TGTGCCAGCAGCTTAATCTCACGGGACGAGCAGTACTTC. Protein product: CASSLISRDEQYF.

The J gene is TRBJ1-1, the V gene TRBV19; 7 bases agree with TRBD1. With V trimmed by 0 bases and J by 0 bases, 7 bases remained unmatched. The CDR3 has 17 amino acids. Per germline, CDR1 LNHDA and CDR2 SQIVND (reference sequence). For the CDR3, the DNA is TGTGCCAGTAGTATAGATGCGGCAGGGGGTGTGAACACTGAAGCTTTCTTT. Translated, it gives CASSIDAAGGVNTEAFF.

This clone was found once. This chain connects TRBV5-6 to TRBJ1-2; 11 nucleotides line up with TRBD1. Germline loops: CDR1 SGHDT, CDR2 YYEEEE. The CDR3 loop spans 14 amino acids. Trimming at V came to 4 bases and at J to 6 bases, leaving 5 bases not matched to a gene. The CDR3 is CASSTWTGGHGYTF. In DNA form, the CDR3 reads TGTGCCAGCAGCACTTGGACAGGGGGCCATGGCTACACCTTC.

The chain recombines TRBV18 with TRBJ1-1; a weak D match, TRBD1 (6 bases). Looked up from germline, CDR1 is KGHSH and CDR2 is LQKENI. The CDR3 extends over 12 amino acids. The ends were cut back, 3 bases at V and 8 bases at J, with 10 bases in the middle. DNA of the CDR3: TGTGCCAGCTCACCCTTCGGGACAGAAGCTTTCTTT. Amino acids: CASSPFGTEAFF.

V is TRBV5-1 and J is TRBJ2-1, with TRBD2 matching 11 bases. The ends lost 2 bases at V and 9 bases at J; junction bases unmatched: 7. The length of the CDR3 is 15 residues. Germline CDR1 is SGHRS and CDR2 is YFSETQ. CDR3 amino acids: CASSFSGGAESEQFF. DNA for the CDR3: TGCGCCAGCAGCTTTAGCGGGGGGGCCGAGTCTGAGCAGTTCTTC. Based on the CDR3 plus reference TRBV5-1 and TRBJ2-1, the full variable domain is KAGVTQTPRYLIKTRGQQVTLSCSPISGHRSVSWYQQTPGQGLQFLFEYFSETQRNKGNFPGRFSGRQFSNSRSEMNVSTLELGDSALYLCASSFSGGAESEQFFGPGTRLTVL.

The V call is TRBV5-4, the J call TRBJ2-3; D perhaps matches TRBD2 (5 bases). Trimming stripped 2 bases from V and 4 bases from J, with 5 bases between. CDR3 length: 12 residues. The germline V gene has CDR1 SGHNT and CDR2 YYREEE (reference sequence). The chain's CDR3 is CASSLLADTQYF. The CDR3 nucleotides read TGTGCCAGCAGCTTACTAGCAGATACGCAGTATTTT.

This sequence joins TRBV6-5 and TRBJ2-2, with a tentative D call TRBD1 (6 bases). CDR3 length: 15 residues. In germline, CDR1 is MNHEY, CDR2 SVGAGI. Trimming shortened V by 4 bases and J by 0 bases, and 9 bases separated the two germline ends. The CDR3 spells CASSSQGTNTGELFF. CDR3 DNA: TGTGCCAGCAGTTCACAGGGTACGAACACCGGGGAGCTGTTTTTT.

The chain uses TRBV19 and TRBJ2-5; 9 bases line up with TRBD2. Germline CDR1 and CDR2: LNHDA and SQIVND (reference sequence). The CDR3 has 15 residues. Trimming cost V 4 bases and J 2 bases; bases outside gene matches: 5. The CDR3 protein is CASSRRLADQETQYF. DNA of the CDR3: TGTGCCAGTAGTAGGAGACTAGCGGATCAAGAGACCCAGTACTTC.

This sequence joins TRBV30 and TRBJ1-2; D remains unclear. The CDR3 is made up of 12 amino acids. Deletions cut 0 bases from V and 6 bases from J, with 8 bases between. CDR1 GTSNPN and CDR2 SVGIG come from the germline V gene (reference sequence). CDR3 nucleotides: TGTGCCTGGAGTGTTAGCAGAAATGGCTACACCTTC. It specifies CAWSVSRNGYTF.

The chain recombines TRBV12-3 or TRBV12-4 with TRBJ1-2; D ambiguous. The CDR3 totals 13 residues. Trimming left V 3 bases short and J 5 bases short, with 10 bases between. The CDR3 here is CASSFGQAYGYTF. The CDR3 DNA sequence: TGTGCCAGCAGTTTCGGTCAGGCGTATGGCTACACCTTC.

The chain recombines TRBV10-1 with TRBJ2-3; 10 bases fit TRBD2. There are 14 residues in the CDR3. V gave up 6 bases and J gave up 4 bases; unmatched junction bases: 4. Germline V gene data show CDR1 as WNHNN and CDR2 as SYGVQD (reference sequence). CDR3 sequence: CASSPSGGADTQYF. The CDR3 nucleotides are TGCGCCAGCAGCCCGAGCGGGGGGGCAGATACGCAGTATTTT.

The genes are TRBV5-1 and TRBJ2-1; 9 nucleotides line up with TRBD2. CDR3 length equals 15 residues. V shed 3 bases, J shed 7 bases, and the junction held 8 bases outside the gene matches. Germline loops: CDR1 SGHRS, CDR2 YFSETQ. The CDR3 here is CASSSLAGVGNEQFF. In DNA, the CDR3 is TGCGCCAGCAGCTCCTTAGCGGGGGTCGGGAATGAGCAGTTCTTC. Full variable domain (outside the CDR3, taken from reference TRBV5-1 and TRBJ2-1): KAGVTQTPRYLIKTRGQQVTLSCSPISGHRSVSWYQQTPGQGLQFLFEYFSETQRNKGNFPGRFSGRQFSNSRSEMNVSTLELGDSALYLCASSSLAGVGNEQFFGPGTRLTVL.

This clone was recorded a few times. V gene TRBV12-3 or TRBV12-4 combines with J gene TRBJ1-2; perhaps TRBD1 as D (6 bases). This CDR3 contains 12 residues. The V end was cut by 3 bases, the J end by 13 bases, with 15 bases between. CDR3 region: CASSLRVRGPTF. CDR3 nucleotides: TGTGCCAGCAGTTTGCGGGTCAGGGGACCCACCTTC.

V is TRBV5-1 and J is TRBJ2-3; a possible D gene is TRBD1 (5 bases). V lost 5 bases to trimming and J lost 5 bases, with 15 bases between them. Germline V CDR1 and CDR2: SGHRS, YFSETQ. This CDR3 spans 14 amino acids. This CDR3 is CASRGNVGEDTQYF. Written as DNA, the CDR3 is TGCGCCAGCAGGGGAAACGTAGGGGAAGATACGCAGTATTTT.

The count of this clone is one. The chain joins TRBV9 to TRBJ1-2; 8 bases are a match to TRBD1. The germline gives CDR1 SGDLS, CDR2 YYNGEE. Germline trimming cut 5 bases from V and 4 bases from J; bases unmatched to any gene: 7. The CDR3 runs to 14 residues. The CDR3 is CASREQGGFYGYTF. CDR3 bases: TGTGCCAGCAGGGAACAGGGGGGATTCTATGGCTACACCTTC.

The chain joins TRBV30 to TRBJ1-1; tentative D call: TRBD1 (6 bases). Deletions cut 4 bases from V and 4 bases from J, with 13 bases between. The CDR3 extends over 13 amino acids. Germline V gives CDR1 GTSNPN, CDR2 SVGIG (reference sequence). The CDR3 bases are TGTGCCTGGAACCCAGGGGTGGGCACTGAAGCTTTCTTT. This translates into CAWNPGVGTEAFF.

This clone occurred once. V usage is TRBV7-2 and J usage is TRBJ2-5; 7 bases match TRBD1. CDR3 length: 15 residues. V lost 6 bases to trimming and J lost 4 bases; unmatched junction nucleotides: 11. Germline V gene data show CDR1 as SGHTA and CDR2 as FQGNSA. CDR3 in amino acids: CASRPTGQYGETQYF. The CDR3 coding sequence is TGTGCCAGCAGGCCGACGGGACAGTACGGAGAGACCCAGTACTTC.

The rearrangement uses TRBV27 and TRBJ2-1; the match to TRBD1 covers 8 bases. The CDR3 is 15 amino acids. The trim removed 2 bases at V and 1 base at J, leaving 1 base unmatched. Looked up from germline, CDR1 is MNHEY and CDR2 is SMNVEV (reference sequence). The CDR3 DNA reads TGTGCCAGCAGTTTAGGACAGGGTTCCTACAATGAGCAGTTCTTC. It translates to CASSLGQGSYNEQFF.